This TCR beta chain derives from a study of shared clonotypes between healthy human individuals. V dropped 6 bases and J dropped 4 bases, with 9 bases sitting between them. CDR1 is MDHEN, CDR2 SYDVKM, per germline. CDR3 length: 12 residues. Clones were sequenced by immunoSEQ multiplex PCR, and TCRdb holds only the in-frame ones, with some missing. The sample lists over a million clones, about four fifths occurring once. The chain has TRBV28 and TRBJ1-2, with D possibly TRBD1 on 6 matching bases. Source material: memory CD4+ T cells from PBMCs. Documented subset: CD45RA-negative fraction. This receptor was identified in a man between 18 and 35 years old in good health. Some clones in this sample may be carry-over from other donors' samples. The CDR3 nucleotides are TGTGCCAGCAGAGAGGACAGCTATGGCTACACCTTC. This gives the protein CASREDSYGYTF.